The 18 T cell receptor beta chains below were found in one sample sequenced in a study of cytomegalovirus exposure and HLA in healthy donors. PCR used 60 Vbeta primers and 13 Jbeta primers. Method: immunoSEQ multiplex PCR; TCRdb's copy keeps in-frame clones and lacks some. The table lists approximately 100,000 clones, approximately 80% of them singletons. The sample was PBMCs. Receptors originate from a middle-aged woman in good health and CMV-seronegative.

The V and J genes are TRBV28 and TRBJ2-7, with 10 bases matching TRBD2. Germline V gene sequence: CDR1 MDHEN, CDR2 SYDVKM. There are 15 residues in the CDR3. The trim removed 2 bases at V and 4 bases at J, leaving 5 bases unmatched. The CDR3 is CASSLGAGGLYEQYF. CDR3 DNA: TGTGCCAGCAGTTTAGGAGCGGGAGGGTTGTACGAGCAGTACTTC.

The V call is TRBV7-2, the J call TRBJ1-1; 8 bases map to TRBD1. Germline CDR1 reads SGHTA; CDR2 reads FQGNSA. The CDR3 has 16 residues. Losses at the gene ends were 5 bases for V and 0 bases for J; bases not matched to a gene: 8. CDR3 DNA sequence: TGTGCCAGCAGCCCGGACAGGGAGAGGGTGAACACTGAAGCTTTCTTT. Its translation: CASSPDRERVNTEAFF.

The CDR3 nucleotides are TGTGCCAGCGGACCCGGGACAGATGAAGCTTTCTTT. Its protein is CASGPGTDEAFF. The chain couples TRBV2 to TRBJ1-1, with TRBD1 matching over 7 bases. Germline V lookup: CDR1 SNHLY, CDR2 FYNNEI. J gave up 7 bases and V 8 bases, and 7 bases lay outside the gene matches. This CDR3 spans 12 amino acids.

V usage is TRBV9 and J usage is TRBJ1-5; the D gene is possibly TRBD1 (5 bases). CDR3 length: 13 residues. Looked up from germline, CDR1 is SGDLS and CDR2 is YYNGEE. Trimming removed 5 bases from V and 4 bases from J, with 10 bases in between. CDR3 nucleotides: TGTGCCAGCAGTGAGACAGCAAATCAGCCCCAGCATTTT. As protein: CASSETANQPQHF.

This clone appeared a few times. V and J are TRBV28 and TRBJ1-1; 7 bases agree with TRBD1. V lost 6 bases, J lost 5 bases, and 12 bases stayed unmatched. The CDR3 totals 15 residues. Germline V CDR1 and CDR2: MDHEN, SYDVKM. Here the CDR3 reads CASSYVDRDRTEAFF. CDR3 DNA sequence: TGTGCCAGCAGCTACGTCGACAGGGATCGTACTGAAGCTTTCTTT.

A single count supports this clone. The V gene is TRBV5-6, the J gene TRBJ2-3; 7 nucleotides line up with TRBD1. Trimming took 3 bases from V and 9 from J; bases not matched to a gene: 10. CDR3 length: 14 amino acids. The germline V gene has CDR1 SGHDT and CDR2 YYEEEE. This chain's CDR3 is CASSSWDSIGTQYF. The DNA of the CDR3 is TGTGCCAGCAGCTCGTGGGACAGTATTGGGACGCAGTATTTT.

The rearrangement joins TRBV28 to TRBJ1-1; D gene ambiguous. V was shortened by 2 bases and J by 3 bases, with 7 bases between the two germline ends. Germline CDR1 and CDR2: MDHEN and SYDVKM. This CDR3 region has 13 residues. CDR3 region: CASSLGQYTEAFF. CDR3 bases: TGTGCCAGCAGTTTAGGCCAGTACACTGAAGCTTTCTTT.

This clone rates as medium-sized. This chain joins TRBV6-4 and TRBJ2-3, with TRBD2 matching over 7 bases. V shed 5 bases, J shed 2 bases, and the junction held 10 bases outside the gene matches. CDR1 is MRHNA and CDR2 is SNTAGT in the germline V gene. CDR3 length: 16 amino acids. This CDR3 is CASSTGGGGPTDTQYF. CDR3 coding DNA: TGTGCCAGCAGTACAGGCGGGGGTGGCCCCACAGATACGCAGTATTTT.

The sample holds one count of this clone. V usage is TRBV19 and J usage is TRBJ2-2; 9 bases align to TRBD2. J lost 3 bases, V lost 5 bases, and 13 bases had no gene match. This CDR3 has 18 residues. Germline CDR1 is LNHDA and CDR2 is SQIVND (reference sequence). This CDR3 is CASSASGGGRDDTGELFF. In DNA form, the CDR3 reads TGTGCCAGTAGTGCCTCGGGGGGCGGGAGGGACGACACCGGGGAGCTGTTTTTT. The variable domain in full, with the rest retrieved from reference TRBV19 and TRBJ2-2, is DGGITQSPKYLFRKEGQNVTLSCEQNLNHDAMYWYRQDPGQGLRLIYYSQIVNDFQKGDIAEGYSVSREKKESFPLTVTSAQKNPTAFYLCASSASGGGRDDTGELFFGEGSRLTVL.

The J gene is TRBJ1-1, the V gene TRBV6-5; D possibly corresponds to TRBD1 (5 bases). The CDR3 sequence is 13 residues long. V lost 7 bases, J lost 7 bases, and 16 bases lay in between. Germline CDR1 reads MNHEY; CDR2 reads SVGAGI. The CDR3 is CASTPWGEDEAFF. The CDR3 DNA sequence: TGTGCCAGCACCCCTTGGGGGGAAGATGAAGCTTTCTTT.

The chain links TRBV5-5 to TRBJ1-3; D perhaps matches TRBD1 (5 bases). The length of the CDR3 is 16 residues. V was cut by 3 bases and J by 0 bases, with 13 bases left in between. Germline CDR1 SGHKS, CDR2 YYEKEE (reference sequence). The CDR3 sequence: CASSSPGLFSGNTIYF. The CDR3 DNA follows: TGTGCCAGCAGCTCACCGGGACTCTTCTCTGGAAACACCATATATTTT.

This clone was seen a few times. This chain uses TRBV19 with TRBJ2-7; the match to TRBD2 covers 11 bases. V trimming: 5 bases; J trimming: 3 bases; junction bases outside the gene matches: 9. Per germline, CDR1 LNHDA and CDR2 SQIVND (reference sequence). The CDR3 covers 16 residues. CDR3 DNA sequence: TGTGCCAGTAGTCCCTCCGGGACTAGCGGCGGCTACGAGCAGTACTTC. Its protein product is CASSPSGTSGGYEQYF. The full variable domain, with the rest looked up from reference TRBV19 and TRBJ2-7, is DGGITQSPKYLFRKEGQNVTLSCEQNLNHDAMYWYRQDPGQGLRLIYYSQIVNDFQKGDIAEGYSVSREKKESFPLTVTSAQKNPTAFYLCASSPSGTSGGYEQYFGPGTRLTVT.

The chain employs TRBV6-5 and TRBJ1-4, with 7 bases aligning to TRBD1. Germline-derived CDR1 and CDR2 are MNHEY and SVGAGI. This CDR3 region has 15 residues. The trim removed 5 bases at V and 8 bases at J, leaving 11 bases unmatched. The chain's CDR3 is CASSRGTARREKLFF. In DNA, the CDR3 is TGTGCCAGCAGTCGTGGGACAGCCAGACGCGAAAAACTGTTTTTT.

The chain couples TRBV19 to TRBJ1-5; TRBD1 might be the D (5 bases). Trimming removed 3 bases from V and 5 bases from J, with 11 bases in between. This CDR3 region has 14 residues. Looked up from germline, CDR1 is LNHDA and CDR2 is SQIVND (reference sequence). The CDR3 loop reads CASSIGRAHQPQHF. CDR3 in DNA: TGTGCCAGTAGTATCGGCAGGGCCCATCAGCCCCAGCATTTT.

V usage is TRBV6-6 and J usage is TRBJ2-1; TRBD2 agrees at 7 bases. Germline V gives CDR1 MNHNY, CDR2 SVGAGI (reference sequence). CDR3 length: 13 residues. Trimming took 0 bases from V and 8 from J; bases not matched to a gene: 1. This CDR3 reads CASSYSREHEQFF. The CDR3, as DNA: TGTGCCAGCAGTTACTCGCGGGAGCATGAGCAGTTCTTC.

The chain combines TRBV5-1 with TRBJ2-5; 8 bases align to TRBD2. This CDR3 contains 16 residues. Germline assignment: CDR1 SGHRS and CDR2 YFSETQ. The J segment lost 4 bases and the V segment lost 4 bases, leaving 12 bases of the junction unmatched. The CDR3 is CASSPERESFGETQYF. The CDR3, as DNA: TGCGCCAGCAGCCCCGAGCGGGAGAGCTTTGGAGAGACCCAGTACTTC.

V gene TRBV27 combines with J gene TRBJ2-7; D is uncertain. V was cut by 3 bases and J by 3 bases, with 21 bases left in between. Germline CDR1 and CDR2: MNHEY and SMNVEV (reference sequence). The CDR3 sequence is 17 residues long. Written as DNA, the CDR3 is TGTGCCAGCAGTTTTAGTCCGGGTAGCCCCAGTATCTACGAGCAGTACTTC. This gives the protein CASSFSPGSPSIYEQYF.

This chain connects TRBV19 to TRBJ2-1; 10 positions match TRBD2. The CDR3 covers 17 residues. CDR1 and CDR2 from the germline V gene are LNHDA and SQIVND (reference sequence). The J segment lost 2 bases and the V segment lost 0 bases, leaving 4 bases of the junction unmatched. As DNA, the CDR3 is TGTGCCAGTAGTATAGATGATCTAGCGGGAGCCTACAATGAGCAGTTCTTC. This encodes CASSIDDLAGAYNEQFF.